A selection of T cell receptor beta chains follows, all from one sample in a study of blood T cell repertoires in COVID-19. Sequencing used immunoSEQ multiplex PCR; TCRdb keeps in-frame clones, though not all of them. The data contain approximately 200,000 clones, nearly 90% of them seen just once; the ten biggest clones take up 2% to 2.5%. Material: PBMCs or T cells enriched from blood (not recorded which). Receptors originate from a woman between 40 and 55 years old with acute COVID-19. Each CDR3 is given with its conserved first and last residue. A D gene is named only where the DNA matches it firmly. Clone size is not always given. Where it is, it says once, few, many or a class for expanded clones.

D: TRBD1
J: TRBJ1-5
V: TRBV2
size: once
CDR3: CASSAGQGVNQPQHF
DNA: TGTGCCAGCAGTGCGGGACAGGGCGTCAATCAGCCCCAGCATTTT

D: TRBD2
J: TRBJ2-5
V: TRBV28
size: NA
CDR3: CASSFGGGKQETQYF
DNA: TGTGCCAGCAGTTTTGGCGGGGGGAAGCAAGAGACCCAGTACTTC

D: TRBD1
J: TRBJ2-2
V: TRBV7-8
size: NA
CDR3: CASSSKTGEGELFF
DNA: TGTGCCAGCAGCTCGAAGACAGGGGAAGGGGAGCTGTTTTTT

D: NA
J: TRBJ1-2
V: TRBV29-1
size: NA
CDR3: CSVVLGGGYTF
DNA: TGCAGCGTTGTTCTCGGCGGGGGCTACACCTTC

D: NA
J: TRBJ2-2
V: TRBV28
size: NA
CDR3: CASVSRAQREELFF
DNA: TGTGCCAGCGTATCGCGGGCCCAGCGCGAGGAGCTGTTTTTT

D: NA
J: TRBJ2-5
V: TRBV2
size: NA
CDR3: CASRTGKQETQYF
DNA: TGTGCCAGCAGAACGGGGAAACAAGAGACCCAGTACTTC

D: NA
J: TRBJ1-1
V: TRBV18
size: NA
CDR3: CASSPEQGLNTEAFF
DNA: TGTGCCAGCTCACCGGAACAGGGCCTTAACACTGAAGCTTTCTTT

D: TRBD2
J: TRBJ2-4
V: TRBV5-4
size: NA
CDR3: CASSPTSGSAKNIQYF
DNA: TGTGCCAGCAGCCCCACCAGCGGGAGCGCCAAAAACATTCAGTACTTC

D: NA
J: TRBJ1-1
V: TRBV6-5
size: NA
CDR3: CASSRTVDTEAFF
DNA: TGTGCCAGCAGTCGCACAGTGGACACTGAAGCTTTCTTT

D: TRBD1
J: TRBJ1-6
V: TRBV3-1/TRBV3-2
size: NA
CDR3: CASSSGGSNSPLHF
DNA: TGTGCCAGCAGCTCAGGGGGCTCTAATTCACCCCTCCACTTT

D: NA
J: TRBJ2-5
V: TRBV7-9
size: NA
CDR3: CASSLYGAAEPQETQYF
DNA: TGTGCCAGCAGCTTATACGGTGCGGCAGAGCCTCAAGAGACCCAGTACTTC

D: NA
J: TRBJ1-5
V: TRBV6-2/TRBV6-3
size: NA
CDR3: CASSYYRGGGALHSNQPQHF
DNA: TGTGCCAGCAGTTATTACCGCGGGGGAGGGGCCCTACATAGCAATCAGCCCCAGCATTTT

D: NA
J: TRBJ2-7
V: TRBV5-4
size: NA
CDR3: CASSGEGGPYEQYF
DNA: TGTGCCAGCAGCGGTGAAGGGGGACCCTACGAGCAGTACTTC

D: TRBD2
J: TRBJ2-3
V: TRBV5-1
size: NA
CDR3: CASSLGLAGAPDTQYF
DNA: TGCGCCAGCAGCCTCGGACTAGCGGGAGCGCCAGATACGCAGTATTTT

D: NA
J: TRBJ2-5
V: TRBV10-1
size: NA
CDR3: CASSDEFFYQETQYF
DNA: TGCGCCAGCAGTGATGAGTTTTTTTACCAAGAGACCCAGTACTTC

D: NA
J: TRBJ1-1
V: TRBV11-2
size: NA
CDR3: CASSFRDDTEAFF
DNA: TGTGCCAGCAGCTTCCGGGATGACACTGAAGCTTTCTTT

D: NA
J: TRBJ1-1
V: TRBV20-1
size: NA
CDR3: CSASQQGIGTEAFF
DNA: TGCAGTGCTAGTCAACAGGGTATCGGCACTGAAGCTTTCTTT

D: NA
J: TRBJ2-7
V: TRBV19
size: NA
CDR3: CASSINDYTYEQYF
DNA: TGTGCCAGTAGTATCAACGACTATACCTACGAGCAGTACTTC

D: TRBD2
J: TRBJ2-1
V: TRBV30
size: NA
CDR3: CAWSQTSGSSNEQFF
DNA: TGTGCCTGGAGCCAGACTAGCGGGAGTAGCAATGAGCAGTTCTTC

D: TRBD1
J: TRBJ1-5
V: TRBV3-1/TRBV3-2
size: NA
CDR3: CASSHGQGYQPQHF
DNA: TGTGCCAGCAGCCATGGACAGGGCTATCAGCCCCAGCATTTT

D: NA
J: TRBJ2-2
V: TRBV28
size: NA
CDR3: CASIPAGAGVTNTGELFF
DNA: TGTGCCAGCATTCCTGCGGGGGCAGGGGTCACGAACACCGGGGAGCTGTTTTTT

D: NA
J: TRBJ1-1
V: TRBV19
size: NA
CDR3: CASSMGARTVNTEAFF
DNA: TGTGCCAGTAGTATGGGGGCGAGGACAGTAAACACTGAAGCTTTCTTT

D: NA
J: TRBJ1-1
V: TRBV5-1
size: NA
CDR3: CASSLAGGESEAFF
DNA: TGCGCCAGCAGCTTGGCCGGGGGGGAATCTGAAGCTTTCTTT

D: NA
J: TRBJ2-5
V: TRBV28
size: NA
CDR3: CASSIHREKETQYF
DNA: TGTGCCAGCAGCATACACAGGGAAAAAGAGACCCAGTACTTC

D: NA
J: TRBJ2-2
V: TRBV3-1/TRBV3-2
size: NA
CDR3: CASSQDPQGGGTNTGELFF
DNA: TGTGCCAGCAGCCAAGATCCCCAAGGGGGAGGGACGAACACCGGGGAGCTGTTTTTT

D: NA
J: TRBJ2-7
V: TRBV6-5
size: NA
CDR3: CASSPPGQYEQYF
DNA: TGTGCCAGCAGTCCACCCGGACAGTACGAGCAGTACTTC

D: TRBD1
J: TRBJ1-1
V: TRBV28
size: NA
CDR3: CASSLSSGGLNTEAFF
DNA: TGTGCCAGCAGTTTATCTTCAGGGGGCTTGAACACTGAAGCTTTCTTT

D: TRBD1
J: TRBJ2-1
V: TRBV28
size: NA
CDR3: CASSFLGQGYNEQFF
DNA: TGTGCCAGCAGTTTTCTGGGACAGGGGTACAATGAGCAGTTCTTC

D: TRBD1
J: TRBJ2-6
V: TRBV5-6
size: NA
CDR3: CASSLDRDSLSSGANVLTF
DNA: TGTGCCAGCAGCCTGGACCGGGACAGTTTGTCCTCTGGGGCCAACGTCCTGACTTTC

D: NA
J: TRBJ2-1
V: TRBV19
size: NA
CDR3: CASRPQSRNEQFF
DNA: TGTGCCAGTAGGCCACAGAGTCGGAATGAGCAGTTCTTC

D: TRBD1
J: TRBJ2-7
V: TRBV19
size: few
CDR3: CASRPGQADSYEQYF
DNA: TGTGCCAGTAGACCGGGACAGGCTGACTCCTACGAGCAGTACTTC

D: TRBD2
J: TRBJ2-5
V: TRBV9
size: once
CDR3: CASSAIVAGQETQYF
DNA: TGTGCCAGCAGCGCAATAGTAGCGGGGCAAGAGACCCAGTACTTC

D: NA
J: TRBJ1-4
V: TRBV19
size: NA
CDR3: CASSSGTLGEKLFF
DNA: TGTGCCAGTAGTTCCGGGACACTGGGCGAAAAACTGTTTTTT

D: TRBD2
J: TRBJ2-7
V: TRBV5-6
size: NA
CDR3: CASSFRVSGTSYEQYF
DNA: TGTGCCAGCAGCTTTCGGGTTAGCGGGACCTCCTACGAGCAGTACTTC

D: TRBD1
J: TRBJ1-1
V: TRBV6-5
size: NA
CDR3: CASSPQPRGQAEAFF
DNA: TGTGCCAGCAGTCCACAGCCCAGGGGGCAGGCTGAAGCTTTCTTT

D: TRBD1
J: TRBJ1-3
V: TRBV19
size: NA
CDR3: CASSIGDSAGNTIYF
DNA: TGTGCCAGTAGTATAGGGGACAGCGCCGGAAACACCATATATTTT

D: TRBD1
J: TRBJ1-2
V: TRBV4-2
size: NA
CDR3: CASSQYMDRGSDGYTF
DNA: TGTGCCAGCAGCCAATATATGGACAGGGGAAGTGATGGCTACACCTTC

D: TRBD1
J: TRBJ2-5
V: TRBV7-9
size: NA
CDR3: CASSFGQGALQETQYF
DNA: TGTGCCAGCAGCTTCGGACAGGGTGCCCTCCAAGAGACCCAGTACTTC

D: TRBD1
J: TRBJ2-7
V: TRBV20-1
size: NA
CDR3: CSASSTQDRDLHEQYF
DNA: TGCAGTGCTAGTTCTACACAGGACAGGGATCTGCACGAGCAGTACTTC

D: TRBD1
J: TRBJ1-2
V: TRBV5-6
size: once
CDR3: CASSLDRVGGYTF
DNA: TGTGCCAGCAGCTTAGACAGGGTTGGCGGCTACACCTTC

D: NA
J: TRBJ1-5
V: TRBV28
size: NA
CDR3: CASGQQGYSNQPQHF
DNA: TGTGCCAGCGGACAGCAGGGGTATAGCAATCAGCCCCAGCATTTT

D: TRBD2
J: TRBJ2-7
V: TRBV27
size: NA
CDR3: CASSPYLAGGRTNDEQYF
DNA: TGTGCCAGCAGTCCCTATCTAGCGGGAGGTAGGACGAACGACGAGCAGTACTTC

D: NA
J: TRBJ1-1
V: TRBV5-4
size: NA
CDR3: CASSLKQRGNTEAFF
DNA: TGTGCCAGCAGCTTGAAACAAAGAGGGAACACTGAAGCTTTCTTT